The 30 T cell receptor beta chains reported below all come from one sample, sequenced in a study of blood T cell repertoires in COVID-19. Clones were read by immunoSEQ multiplex PCR, and TCRdb kept only the in-frame ones, dropping some. This table holds a few hundred thousand clones, 90% found once. What was sequenced was peripheral blood. The origin of the receptors is a woman aged 55-70 years with COVID-19, enrolled during active disease.

V gene TRBV5-4 combines with J gene TRBJ2-7, with 10 nucleotides matching TRBD2. V was clipped by 0 bases and J by 2 bases; unmatched bases: 5. Germline V gene data show CDR1 as SGHNT and CDR2 as YYREEE (reference sequence). The CDR3 loop spans 16 amino acids. The CDR3 protein is CASSLGSGGPAYEQYF. CDR3 DNA sequence: TGTGCCAGCAGCTTGGGTAGCGGGGGGCCCGCCTACGAGCAGTACTTC. Full variable domain (remainder filled in from reference TRBV5-4 and TRBJ2-7): ETGVTQSPTHLIKTRGQQVTLRCSSQSGHNTVSWYQQALGQGPQFIFQYYREEENGRGNFPPRFSGLQFPNYSSELNVNALELDDSALYLCASSLGSGGPAYEQYFGPGTRLTVT.

V is TRBV5-1 and J is TRBJ2-1, with D possibly TRBD1 on 6 matching bases. CDR3 length: 16 residues. V shed 3 bases and J shed 0 bases, with 13 bases lying between them. Germline V gene data show CDR1 as SGHRS and CDR2 as YFSETQ. CDR3 sequence: CASSSAQGISYNEQFF. The CDR3 DNA reads as TGCGCCAGCAGCTCGGCACAGGGAATCTCCTACAATGAGCAGTTCTTC.

The chain carries TRBV30 and TRBJ1-2; 9 bases map to TRBD1. Germline V gene lookup returns CDR1 GTSNPN and CDR2 SVGIG (reference sequence). CDR3 size: 13 residues. Unmatched junction bases numbered 7, after V lost 4 bases and J lost 7 bases. Written as DNA, the CDR3 is TGTGCCTGGACTGGACAGGGGAGTGCTGGCTACACCTTC. Its protein product is CAWTGQGSAGYTF.

This chain uses TRBV14 with TRBJ2-3; the match to TRBD1 covers 9 bases. Germline trimming cut 4 bases from V and 1 base from J; bases unmatched to any gene: 3. Germline CDR1 SGHDN, CDR2 FVKESK. The CDR3 is 15 amino acids. This chain's CDR3 is CASSPHRGRTDTQYF. The CDR3 DNA is TGTGCCAGCAGCCCCCACAGGGGGCGCACAGATACGCAGTATTTT.

The chain recombines TRBV6-5 with TRBJ2-3; possibly TRBD2 for D (7 bases). V shed 5 bases and J shed 2 bases, with 14 bases lying between them. CDR1 and CDR2 from the germline V gene are MNHEY and SVGAGI. CDR3 length: 15 residues. The CDR3 nucleotides read TGTGCCAGCAGTCGAGGGGGGGGCTCCACAGATACGCAGTATTTT. Its protein is CASSRGGGSTDTQYF.

The chain employs TRBV7-2 and TRBJ1-2; D uncertain. This CDR3 is 13 amino acids long. From germline, CDR1 is SGHTA and CDR2 FQGNSA. With 0 bases removed from V and 5 bases from J, the gap between germline ends came to 7 bases. CDR3 in amino acids: CASSLATEYGYTF. Written as DNA, the CDR3 is TGTGCCAGCAGCTTAGCTACAGAGTATGGCTACACCTTC.

The rearrangement uses TRBV7-8 and TRBJ2-7; a weak D match, TRBD2 (6 bases). Germline CDR1 SGHVS, CDR2 FQNEAQ. The CDR3 covers 12 residues. The V and J ends lost 2 bases and 6 bases respectively, with 8 bases between them. The CDR3 loop reads CASSLPGAEQYF. CDR3 coding DNA: TGTGCCAGCAGCTTACCGGGAGCCGAGCAGTACTTC. The full variable domain, completed using reference TRBV7-8 and TRBJ2-7, is GAGVSQSPRYKVAKRGQDVALRCDPISGHVSLFWYQQALGQGPEFLTYFQNEAQLDKSGLPSDRFFAERPEGSVSTLKIQRTQQEDSAVYLCASSLPGAEQYFGPGTRLTVT.

The chain uses TRBV3-1 (or the pseudogene TRBV3-2) and TRBJ2-1, with TRBD2 matching 7 bases. V lost 1 base, J lost 10 bases, and 13 bases stayed unmatched. Germline assignment: CDR1 LGHDT and CDR2 YNNKEL (reference sequence). The CDR3 has 16 residues. The CDR3 DNA reads as TGTGCCAGCAGCCAAGTTGAAAGCGGGGCTTACGCGGAGCAGTTCTTC. Protein sequence: CASSQVESGAYAEQFF.

This sequence joins TRBV5-4 and TRBJ1-2; TRBD1 is a possible D gene (6 bases). V lost 4 bases and J lost 3, with 13 bases in between. The germline V gene has CDR1 SGHNT and CDR2 YYREEE (reference sequence). The CDR3 is 14 residues long. CDR3 sequence reads: CASSIQGWDYGYTF. The CDR3 bases are TGTGCCAGCAGCATTCAGGGGTGGGACTATGGCTACACCTTC.

The chain employs TRBV19 and TRBJ2-7; maybe TRBD1 (7 bases). Trimming shortened V by 3 bases and J by 6 bases, and 18 bases separated the two germline ends. CDR1 and CDR2 (germline): LNHDA, SQIVND (reference sequence). This CDR3 is 15 amino acids long. The CDR3 region has the DNA TGTGCCAGTAGTATTAGGACAGGCAGTAGCGGCGAGCAGTACTTC. Translating it yields CASSIRTGSSGEQYF.

CDR3 coding DNA: TGTGCCACCCGACGAGGGACCGGGGGTGAAAAACTGTTTTTT. Translated, it gives CATRRGTGGEKLFF. V is TRBV6-5 and J is TRBJ1-4; the D gene is possibly TRBD1 (5 bases). The CDR3 runs to 14 residues. Trimming pared 10 bases from V and 7 bases from J, leaving 19 bases between. Germline V gives CDR1 MNHEY, CDR2 SVGAGI.

CDR3 nucleotides: TGTGCCAGCAGTGAAGGAGGGGGTAGGGAAAAACTGTTTTTT. This translates into CASSEGGGREKLFF. The rearrangement uses TRBV6-1 and TRBJ1-4; D perhaps matches TRBD1 (6 bases). The V end lost 1 base, the J end lost 8 bases, and 11 bases lay between the germline ends. The CDR3 sequence is 14 residues long. Looked up from germline, CDR1 is MNHNS and CDR2 is SASEGT.

The genes are TRBV7-9 and TRBJ1-4; 8 bases are shared with TRBD1. CDR1 and CDR2 (germline): SEHNR, FQNEAQ (reference sequence). The CDR3 consists of 17 residues. Losses at the gene ends were 1 base for V and 4 bases for J; bases not matched to a gene: 8. CDR3 bases: TGTGCCAGCAGCTTAGAAATGGGACAGGCTCTTAATGAAAAACTGTTTTTT. It codes for CASSLEMGQALNEKLFF.

V gene TRBV13 combines with J gene TRBJ2-7; 9 bases are shared with TRBD1. The CDR3 is made up of 14 amino acids. Looked up from germline, CDR1 is PRHDT and CDR2 is FYEKMQ (reference sequence). Trimming at V came to 3 bases and at J to 2 bases, leaving 2 bases not matched to a gene. CDR3 sequence: CASSLTGGPYEQYF. The CDR3 DNA follows: TGTGCCAGCAGCTTGACAGGGGGGCCCTACGAGCAGTACTTC.

The chain employs TRBV5-1 and TRBJ1-1; tentatively, D is TRBD1 (6 bases). Trimming left V 0 bases short and J 3 bases short, with 9 bases between. The length of the CDR3 is 14 residues. Germline loops: CDR1 SGHRS, CDR2 YFSETQ. CDR3: CASSLGQVYTEAFF. For the CDR3, the DNA is TGCGCCAGCAGCTTGGGACAGGTGTACACTGAAGCTTTCTTT.

This chain uses TRBV25-1 with TRBJ2-2; D call uncertain. CDR3 length: 12 residues. V was cut by 4 bases and J by 6 bases, with 6 bases left in between. Germline CDR1 reads MGHDK; CDR2 reads SYGVNS. The CDR3 coding sequence is TGTGCCAGCAGTGTGGGCTCCGGGGAGCTGTTTTTT. Its protein is CASSVGSGELFF.

This chain connects TRBV9 to TRBJ1-3; D is perhaps TRBD1 (6 bases). V gave up 3 bases and J gave up 9 bases, with 22 bases separating them. Germline-derived CDR1 and CDR2 are SGDLS and YYNGEE. The CDR3 has 16 residues. DNA of the CDR3: TGTGCCAGCAGCGGGGTTAACAGGGCACTTGGCGGCACCATATATTTT. Amino acids: CASSGVNRALGGTIYF.

The rearrangement joins TRBV5-5 to TRBJ1-2; TRBD1 is a possible D gene (5 bases). The CDR3 is made up of 16 amino acids. From germline, CDR1 is SGHKS and CDR2 YYEKEE (reference sequence). Trimming took off 1 base at V and 5 bases at J, with 18 bases between the two ends. The CDR3, as DNA: TGTGCCAGCAGCTTGTCACCCCGGACCGGGGGGTATGGCTACACCTTC. Translated, it gives CASSLSPRTGGYGYTF.

The chain joins TRBV11-2 to TRBJ1-4; a weak D match, TRBD1 (5 bases). The CDR3 contains 19 residues. Trimming removed 5 bases at V and 8 bases at J, with 30 bases between. CDR1 is SGHAT, CDR2 FQNNGV, per germline. The CDR3 loop is CASSPSVGGRVSVREKLFF. The CDR3 nucleotides are TGTGCCAGCAGCCCTTCCGTGGGGGGGAGAGTCTCCGTGAGGGAAAAACTGTTTTTT. Based on the CDR3 plus reference TRBV11-2 and TRBJ1-4, the full variable domain is EAGVAQSPRYKIIEKRQSVAFWCNPISGHATLYWYQQILGQGPKLLIQFQNNGVVDDSQLPKDRFSAERLKGVDSTLKIQPAKLEDSAVYLCASSPSVGGRVSVREKLFFGSGTQLSVL.

The CDR3 DNA reads TGTGCCAGTAGTTTTACGGGACAGAGGGCCCAGCATTTT. Translating gives CASSFTGQRAQHF. This chain joins TRBV19 and TRBJ1-5; 7 nucleotides match TRBD1. The germline gives CDR1 LNHDA, CDR2 SQIVND (reference sequence). The CDR3 covers 13 residues. V shed 5 bases and J 11 bases; nucleotides not matched to a gene: 9.

The rearrangement joins TRBV6-6 to TRBJ1-2; the D gene is possibly TRBD1 (5 bases). CDR1 is MNHNY and CDR2 is SVGAGI in the germline V gene (reference sequence). Trimming took off 0 bases at V and 4 bases at J, with 9 bases between the two ends. The CDR3 is 14 residues long. CDR3 DNA: TGTGCCAGCAGTTACTCCATCGACAGCTATGGCTACACCTTC. Translated: CASSYSIDSYGYTF.

The chain couples TRBV6-4 to TRBJ1-1, with 9 bases that match TRBD1. V shed 4 bases, J shed 10 bases, and the junction held 13 bases outside the gene matches. The germline V gene encodes CDR1 MRHNA and CDR2 SNTAGT. The CDR3 length is 15 residues. The CDR3, as DNA: TGTGCCAGCAGTGTCCCGGGACAGGGTGGTTCGGGAGCTTTCTTT. This sequence encodes CASSVPGQGGSGAFF.

The V and J genes are TRBV6-2 or TRBV6-3 and TRBJ1-5, with 8 bases fitting TRBD1. The length of the CDR3 is 15 residues. The trim removed 6 bases at V and 5 bases at J, leaving 9 bases unmatched. Germline values: CDR1 MNHEY, CDR2 SVGEGT. In nucleotides, the CDR3 is TGTGCCAGCAGCTTCCCCAGGGGGCGCGATCAGCCCCAGCATTTT. Its protein is CASSFPRGRDQPQHF.

The gene calls are TRBV7-8 and TRBJ1-4, with 7 positions matching TRBD1. Germline-derived CDR1 and CDR2 are SGHVS and FQNEAQ. Trimming removed 4 bases from V and 4 bases from J; junction bases left unmatched: 3. This CDR3 has 14 amino acids. CDR3 nucleotides: TGTGCCAGCAGCTACAGACAGGGTAATGAAAAACTGTTTTTT. It specifies CASSYRQGNEKLFF.

The chain employs TRBV7-8 and TRBJ2-2; TRBD2 is a possible D gene (5 bases). CDR3 size: 15 residues. The germline V gene encodes CDR1 SGHVS and CDR2 FQNEAQ. Trimming pared 1 base from V and 1 base from J, leaving 7 bases between. The CDR3 protein is CASSLVRGNTGELFF. The CDR3, as DNA: TGTGCCAGCAGCTTAGTCCGGGGGAACACCGGGGAGCTGTTTTTT.

This clone was observed once. This chain joins TRBV9 and TRBJ1-6, with TRBD1 identical over 9 bases. V shed 3 bases and J 9 bases; nucleotides not matched to a gene: 7. CDR1 is SGDLS, CDR2 YYNGEE, per germline. This CDR3 comprises 15 residues. In DNA form, the CDR3 reads TGTGCCAGCAGCGGAGCCGGGACAGGGAGTTCACCCCTCCACTTT. It translates to CASSGAGTGSSPLHF.

The sample holds a few counts of this clone. The gene calls are TRBV12-5 and TRBJ1-3; possibly TRBD1 for D (6 bases). Germline CDR1 reads LGHNT; CDR2 reads FRNRAP. V was shortened by 1 base and J by 2 bases, with 15 bases between the two germline ends. The CDR3 consists of 17 residues. The CDR3, as DNA: TGTGCTAGTGGTTTGGCCTGGACAGACCCCGCTGGAAACACCATATATTTT. Protein product: CASGLAWTDPAGNTIYF.

The V call is TRBV6-2 or TRBV6-3, the J call TRBJ2-1; TRBD1 might be the D (5 bases). CDR3 length equals 15 residues. Germline assignment: CDR1 MNHEY and CDR2 SVGEGT. The V end was cut by 5 bases, the J end by 0 bases, with 11 bases between. CDR3 amino acids: CASSNRRSSYNEQFF. Written as DNA, the CDR3 is TGTGCCAGCAGTAACAGGCGTAGCTCCTACAATGAGCAGTTCTTC.

The V call is TRBV5-1, the J call TRBJ2-5; tentatively, D is TRBD2 (5 bases). Germline CDR1 SGHRS, CDR2 YFSETQ. Trimming removed 0 bases from V and 0 bases from J, with 9 bases in between. The CDR3 length is 15 residues. The CDR3 DNA sequence: TGCGCCAGCAGCTTGGCGCTAGCAGACCAAGAGACCCAGTACTTC. It codes for CASSLALADQETQYF. Supplemented by reference TRBV5-1 and TRBJ2-5, the full variable domain reads KAGVTQTPRYLIKTRGQQVTLSCSPISGHRSVSWYQQTPGQGLQFLFEYFSETQRNKGNFPGRFSGRQFSNSRSEMNVSTLELGDSALYLCASSLALADQETQYFGPGTRLLVL.

This rearrangement joins TRBV15 to TRBJ2-2, with 13 bases that match TRBD2. This CDR3 is 16 amino acids long. The J segment lost 5 bases and the V segment lost 8 bases, leaving 8 bases of the junction unmatched. CDR1 and CDR2 from the germline V gene are LNHNV and YYDKDF (reference sequence). The chain's CDR3 is CATGLAGAPGTGELFF. In DNA form, the CDR3 reads TGTGCCACCGGACTAGCGGGGGCCCCGGGGACCGGGGAGCTGTTTTTT.